The clone carrying this T cell receptor (beta chain) was seen ten or more times. The antigen is undetermined. This specimen comes from a study of CD8 T cells in ankylosing spondylitis. Study findings and constraints: Significantly higher representation of disease-linked clones was reported for matched ankylosing spondylitis synovial fluid. One TCR beta motif, made up of roughly eight highly homologous variants, appeared characteristic of ankylosing spondylitis blood.

Quantitative barcoded 5'-RACE was used to prepare TCR beta libraries. Each CDR3 protein is one row after TCRdb ran MiXCR on the 5' RACE reads. The sample holds 100,000 to 150,000 distinct CDR3 sequences; about an eighth are singletons and the top ten take about 3.8%. The germline gives CDR1 KGHSH, CDR2 LQKENI. The CDR3 length is 13 residues. V lost 11 bases, J lost 5 bases, and 5 bases stayed unmatched. This receptor was identified in a female donor with ankylosing spondylitis or in good health (not recorded which). Sequencing input: blood, either unsorted or a sorted T cell fraction (not recorded which). The chain links TRBV18 to TRBJ2-3, with TRBD2 matching 12 bases. CDR3 sequence: CAASGLAGDTQYF. The CDR3 nucleotides are TGTGCCGCCTCGGGACTAGCGGGAGATACGCAGTATTTT.